A single sample is the source of the 15 T cell receptor beta chains below, sequenced in a study of blood T cell repertoires in COVID-19. Measured with immunoSEQ multiplex PCR; TCRdb has only the in-frame clones, and not every one. The repertoire includes about 220,000 clones, 70% to 85% of them detected once, and 9.7% sits in the top ten. Sample: peripheral blood. The receptors originated from a man aged 50 to 59 with active or convalescent COVID-19.

CDR3 coding DNA: TGTGCCAGCAGCTTGGTCCCCCCCACTAGAGGCACCGGGGAGCTGTTTTTT. This sequence encodes CASSLVPPTRGTGELFF. The rearrangement joins TRBV5-4 to TRBJ2-2; tentatively, D is TRBD2 (5 bases). With 0 bases removed from V and 4 bases from J, the gap between germline ends came to 16 bases. Germline assignment: CDR1 SGHNT and CDR2 YYREEE (reference sequence). This CDR3 is 17 amino acids long.

The gene calls are TRBV4-2 and TRBJ2-1; the D gene is possibly TRBD2 (6 bases). This CDR3 has 12 residues. V was trimmed by 2 bases and J by 10 bases, leaving 9 bases between them. The V gene's germline CDR1 is LGHNA and CDR2 YNFKEQ. The CDR3 sequence: CASSQLAKEQFF. In DNA, the CDR3 is TGTGCCAGCAGCCAACTAGCGAAGGAGCAGTTCTTC.

This clone has a single count. CDR3 in DNA: TGCAGTGCTGGGGGCCCGTTCTTC. Protein sequence: CSAGGPFF. The V call is TRBV20-1, the J call TRBJ2-1; weak D call: TRBD1 (6 bases). Germline V gene sequence: CDR1 DFQATT, CDR2 SNEGSKA (reference sequence). V was clipped by 5 bases and J by 15 bases, with 8 bases between them. CDR3 length: 8 residues.

The chain carries TRBV15 and TRBJ1-5; TRBD1 aligns across 9 bases. The CDR3 covers 14 residues. The junction had 7 bases not matched to a gene; V was cut back by 11 bases and J by 2 bases. Per germline, CDR1 LNHNV and CDR2 YYDKDF (reference sequence). CDR3 amino acids: CAVGDRVGNQPQHF. CDR3 coding DNA: TGTGCCGTGGGGGACAGGGTCGGCAATCAGCCCCAGCATTTT.

This chain joins TRBV2 and TRBJ2-7, with 10 bases matching TRBD1. This CDR3 region has 18 residues. Germline V lookup: CDR1 SNHLY, CDR2 FYNNEI. After removal of 7 bases from V and 1 base from J, the junction contained 16 bases not matched to a gene. The CDR3 coding sequence is TGTGCCAGCACCATACCGGGACAGGGGATTTTTGTTTCCTACGAGCAGTACGTC. Protein sequence: CASTIPGQGIFVSYEQYV.

V usage is TRBV28 and J usage is TRBJ2-1, with TRBD1 matching 8 bases. In germline, CDR1 is MDHEN, CDR2 SYDVKM. Losses at the gene ends were 6 bases for V and 0 bases for J; bases not matched to a gene: 4. There are 15 residues in the CDR3. The CDR3 spells CASSGGTGSYNEQFF. The CDR3 nucleotides are TGTGCCAGCAGCGGCGGGACAGGCTCCTACAATGAGCAGTTCTTC.

This rearrangement joins TRBV20-1 to TRBJ2-4; no clear D gene. This CDR3 region has 11 residues. Germline CDR1 is DFQATT and CDR2 is SNEGSKA (reference sequence). V was cut by 3 bases and J by 10 bases, with 10 bases left in between. The CDR3 spells CSASPPPIQYF. In nucleotides, the CDR3 is TGCAGTGCTAGCCCCCCCCCGATTCAGTACTTC.

This clone was seen just once. J is TRBJ2-7 and V is TRBV25-1; 7 bases fit TRBD1. This CDR3 spans 16 amino acids. V lost 4 bases and J lost 5; bases outside the gene matches: 14. Germline CDR1 MGHDK, CDR2 SYGVNS. CDR3 nucleotide sequence: TGTGCCAGCAGTGTAGTCAGCACAGGGGAGAAAGACGAGCAGTACTTC. Protein: CASSVVSTGEKDEQYF.

The sample holds a few counts of this clone. The V gene is TRBV11-2, the J gene TRBJ2-7; TRBD1 is a possible D gene (6 bases). Per the germline V gene, CDR1 is SGHAT and CDR2 is FQNNGV. CDR3 length: 11 residues. V lost 5 bases, J lost 5 bases, and 7 bases lay in between. This chain's CDR3 is CASSQGHEQYV. DNA of the CDR3: TGTGCCAGCAGCCAGGGGCACGAGCAGTACGTC.

The chain combines TRBV15 with TRBJ1-6, with a weak D call TRBD1 (5 bases). V was cut by 0 bases and J by 9 bases, with 15 bases left in between. In germline, CDR1 is LNHNV, CDR2 YYDKDF (reference sequence). This CDR3 comprises 16 residues. For the CDR3, the DNA is TGTGCCACCAGCAGAGATAGCGGGGCAGAAGGTTCACCCCTCCACTTT. Translation: CATSRDSGAEGSPLHF.

The V call is TRBV13, the J call TRBJ2-5; D might be TRBD2 (7 bases). Trimming took 5 bases from V and 4 from J, leaving 20 bases between them. The CDR3 is made up of 16 amino acids. Germline V lookup: CDR1 PRHDT, CDR2 FYEKMQ (reference sequence). CDR3 nucleotide sequence: TGTGCCAGCAGCCTAACGCAGGGGAGGGCCTCAGAGACCCAGTACTTC. This gives the protein CASSLTQGRASETQYF.

This chain uses TRBV23-1 with TRBJ1-5; TRBD1 matches 7 bases. TRBV23-1 is assigned to the ORF class and has an uncertain function. The V segment lost 3 bases and the J segment 6 bases; nucleotides outside the gene matches: 17. The CDR3 consists of 18 residues. This CDR3 is CASSQSTLLRGDSQPQHF. For the CDR3, the DNA is TGCGCCAGCAGTCAGTCGACCCTCCTAAGGGGGGACAGTCAGCCCCAGCATTTT.

The chain carries TRBV21-1 and TRBJ2-3; the D call of TRBD2 is as the table states it, not checked on the DNA. TRBV21-1 is recorded as a pseudogene. The CDR3 runs to 16 residues. CDR3 in DNA: TGTGCCAGCAGCGTGGCTAGCGGGGGGGGAGAAGATACGCAGTATTTT. Protein sequence: CASSVASGGGEDTQYF.

The chain joins TRBV7-6 to TRBJ1-3; 7 nucleotides line up with TRBD1. CDR1 SGHVS and CDR2 FNYEAQ come from the germline V gene. The V gene end was trimmed by 6 bases and the J gene end by 0 bases; junction bases not matched to a gene: 8. This CDR3 is built from 16 residues. The CDR3 region is CASSFAGGNSGNTIYF. Here the CDR3 DNA reads TGTGCCAGCAGTTTCGCAGGGGGGAACTCTGGAAACACCATATATTTT.

This clone was detected a few times. The chain uses TRBV19 and TRBJ2-3, with 7 bases identical to TRBD1. The ends lost 4 bases at V and 5 bases at J; junction bases unmatched: 9. The CDR3 is 15 residues long. The V gene's germline CDR1 is LNHDA and CDR2 SQIVND (reference sequence). As DNA, the CDR3 is TGTGCCAGTAGTACCCCGGGACAGACGGGAGATACGCAGTATTTT. Encoded protein: CASSTPGQTGDTQYF.